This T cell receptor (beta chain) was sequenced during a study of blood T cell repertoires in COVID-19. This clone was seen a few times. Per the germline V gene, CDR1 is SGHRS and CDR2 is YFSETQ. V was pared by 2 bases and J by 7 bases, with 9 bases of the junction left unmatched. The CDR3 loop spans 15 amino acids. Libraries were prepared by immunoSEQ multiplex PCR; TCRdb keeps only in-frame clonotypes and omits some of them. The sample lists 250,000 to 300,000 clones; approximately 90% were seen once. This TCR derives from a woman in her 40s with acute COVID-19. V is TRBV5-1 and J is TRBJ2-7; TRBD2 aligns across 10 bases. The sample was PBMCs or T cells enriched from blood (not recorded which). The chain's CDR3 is CASSFRLAGAGEQYF. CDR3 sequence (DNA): TGCGCCAGCAGCTTCCGGCTAGCGGGGGCCGGTGAGCAGTACTTC.